This passage covers 6 T cell receptor beta chains from one sample sequenced in a study of Graves' ophthalmopathy and Graves' hyperthyroidism. Amplified TCR beta CDR3 regions were obtained using RNA transcripts as template. First-round RT-PCR relied on HTBI primers, and a second-round multiplex PCR came next. TCRdb re-analysed the multiplex PCR reads in MiXCR, keeping a single row per CDR3 protein. The sample holds around 1,000,000 distinct CDR3 sequences, 35% to 40% seen once. Sequencing was done on a sample of peripheral blood or thyroid tissue (not recorded which). All receptors derive from an adult man with Graves' hyperthyroidism.

Only a few counts were recorded for this clonotype. CDR3 in amino acids: CASSLSPGGKTQYF. The CDR3 nucleotides are TGTGCCAGCAGTTTATCTCCCGGGGGTAAGACCCAGTACTTC. The chain uses TRBV27 and TRBJ2-5; tentative D call: TRBD2 (6 bases). Germline V gives CDR1 MNHEY, CDR2 SMNVEV (reference sequence). CDR3 length equals 14 residues. V lost 0 bases and J lost 6, with 11 bases in between.

The sample holds a few counts of this clonotype. The V gene is TRBV28, the J gene TRBJ2-5; D remains ambiguous. Trimming pared 3 bases from V and 2 bases from J, leaving 7 bases between. CDR1 is MDHEN, CDR2 SYDVKM, per germline. The CDR3 extends over 13 amino acids. The CDR3 DNA follows: TGTGCCAGCAGTTTTCCGGTACAAGAGACCCAGTACTTC. It yields the protein CASSFPVQETQYF.

This clonotype has at least ten counts. This chain joins TRBV12-3 or TRBV12-4 and TRBJ1-5, with 10 bases identical to TRBD1. V was pared by 4 bases and J by 6 bases, with 9 bases of the junction left unmatched. This CDR3 contains 16 residues. The DNA for the CDR3 is TGTGCCAGCAGTTCCCGGGACAGGGGAGTTGGTCAGCCCCAGCATTTT. It yields the protein CASSSRDRGVGQPQHF.

This chain uses TRBV11-2 with TRBJ2-2; no reliable D call. This CDR3 region has 13 residues. Germline V gene sequence: CDR1 SGHAT, CDR2 FQNNGV. The V end lost 6 bases, the J end lost 4 bases, and 9 bases lay between the germline ends. The CDR3 reads CASRPDPTGELFF. The CDR3 DNA reads as TGTGCCAGCAGACCTGACCCCACCGGGGAGCTGTTTTTT.

This clonotype appeared a few times. The chain couples TRBV6-5 to TRBJ1-1, with no clear D. The CDR3 is 14 residues long. Germline V lookup: CDR1 MNHEY, CDR2 SVGAGI. The V end was cut by 0 bases, the J end by 9 bases, with 14 bases between. CDR3 DNA sequence: TGTGCCAGCAGTTACTCCCGCCGGGAGGTTCAAGCTTTCTTT. It yields the protein CASSYSRREVQAFF.

This clonotype was picked up a small number of times. The V and J genes are TRBV5-4 and TRBJ1-3; D uncertain. The CDR3 spans 17 residues. Germline CDR1 reads SGHNT; CDR2 reads YYREEE (reference sequence). V dropped 4 bases and J dropped 0 bases, with 17 bases sitting between them. DNA for the CDR3: TGTGCCAGCAGCCCGGGTGGAGACCCATTCTCTGGAAACACCATATATTTT. As protein: CASSPGGDPFSGNTIYF.